These 11 T cell receptor beta chains came from one sample sequenced in a study of cytomegalovirus exposure and HLA in healthy donors. The PCR used 60 Vbeta and 13 Jbeta primers. Profiling relied on immunoSEQ multiplex PCR, and the TCRdb table lists in-frame clones only, not all of them. The table shows 150,000 to 200,000 clones, with approximately 82% occurring only once. Material for sequencing was PBMCs. The receptor source for this set is a woman aged 40-49 years in good health and CMV-seropositive.

This clone has a single count. In DNA, the CDR3 is TGTGCCAGTACTAGCGGCTCCTACAATGAGCAGTTCTTC. This codes for CASTSGSYNEQFF. The chain is built from TRBV19 and TRBJ2-1; 7 positions match TRBD2. The CDR3 totals 13 residues. Germline CDR1 is LNHDA and CDR2 is SQIVND (reference sequence). V gave up 7 bases and J gave up 0 bases; unmatched junction bases: 0.

Remarks on this clone: This sample includes further DNA sequences coding for the same CDR3. The chain couples TRBV28 to TRBJ1-2; the match to TRBD1 covers 7 bases. Germline V lookup: CDR1 MDHEN, CDR2 SYDVKM. CDR3 length: 13 residues. V trimming: 8 bases; J trimming: 3 bases; junction bases outside the gene matches: 6. The CDR3 DNA sequence: TGTGCCAGCCTCGACAGGGCCGACTATGGCTACACCTTC. Translation: CASLDRADYGYTF.

This rearrangement joins TRBV29-1 to TRBJ2-1, with 7 bases lining up with TRBD2. The CDR3 spans 12 residues. Germline V CDR1 and CDR2: SQVTM, ANQGSEA. CDR3 bases: TGCAGTGGCGGGGGAACATACAATGAGCAGTTCTTC. Its translation is CSGGGTYNEQFF.

The V gene is TRBV12-2, the J gene TRBJ1-1. TRBV12-2 counts as a pseudogene. The CDR3 is 20 amino acids. The CDR3 is CASRLRRGPCAPASNTEAFF. DNA for the CDR3: TGTGCAAGTCGCTTACGGAGGGGACCCTGTGCACCTGCCTCGAACACTGAAGCTTTCTTT.

V and J are TRBV19 and TRBJ2-7; no firm D call. Germline loops: CDR1 LNHDA, CDR2 SQIVND (reference sequence). This CDR3 has 11 amino acids. V lost 4 bases to trimming and J lost 2 bases, with 3 bases between them. The CDR3 loop is CASSNTYEQYF. The CDR3 region has the DNA TGTGCCAGTAGTAACACCTACGAGCAGTACTTC.

Notes on this clone: Other DNA sequences of this sample code for an identical CDR3. The chain recombines TRBV6-5 with TRBJ2-5, with TRBD2 matching 11 bases. The length of the CDR3 is 14 residues. Trimming removed 4 bases from V and 5 bases from J; junction bases left unmatched: 3. CDR1 and CDR2 from the germline V gene are MNHEY and SVGAGI. The chain's CDR3 is CASSLGLAVETQYF. CDR3 nucleotides: TGTGCCAGCAGTTTGGGACTAGCGGTGGAGACCCAGTACTTC.

J is TRBJ2-7 and V is TRBV7-2; D is undetermined. Germline assignment: CDR1 SGHTA and CDR2 FQGNSA. The CDR3 is 11 amino acids. V was pared by 2 bases and J by 6 bases, with 5 bases between. DNA for the CDR3: TGTGCCAGCAGCTTACACTCCGAGCAGTACTTC. This translates into CASSLHSEQYF.

CDR3 residues: CASSQHLFTGDYNEQFF. The CDR3 region has the DNA TGCGCCAGCAGCCAACACTTGTTTACAGGAGATTACAATGAGCAGTTCTTC. This chain connects TRBV4-3 to TRBJ2-1, with D possibly being TRBD1 (5 bases). Trimming took off 2 bases at V and 4 bases at J, with 18 bases between the two ends. The CDR3 loop spans 17 amino acids. Germline V gene lookup returns CDR1 LGHNA and CDR2 YSLEER.

J is TRBJ1-4 and V is TRBV2; 8 bases map to TRBD1. Germline CDR1 reads SNHLY; CDR2 reads FYNNEI. The V gene end was trimmed by 4 bases and the J gene end by 3 bases; junction bases not matched to a gene: 10. The CDR3 spans 17 residues. For the CDR3, the DNA is TGTGCCAGCAGTGCCCAGGGGGCGCGACTGTCTAATGAAAAACTGTTTTTT. Its protein is CASSAQGARLSNEKLFF.

This clone was counted a few times. The CDR3: CASSPLGGTYNEQFF. In nucleotides, the CDR3 is TGTGCCAGCAGTCCCCTTGGGGGGACTTACAATGAGCAGTTCTTC. The chain combines TRBV6-6 with TRBJ2-1; a weak D match, TRBD2 (6 bases). V gave up 5 bases and J gave up 4 bases, with 15 bases separating them. Per the germline V gene, CDR1 is MNHNY and CDR2 is SVGAGI (reference sequence). CDR3 length: 15 amino acids.

The rearrangement joins TRBV28 to TRBJ2-7; tentative D call: TRBD2 (5 bases). The CDR3 contains 12 residues. The germline V gene has CDR1 MDHEN and CDR2 SYDVKM. Between the trimmed V and J ends, which lost 6 bases and 5 bases, there was a span of 11 bases. The DNA of the CDR3 is TGTGCCAGCAGCTCGACACTAGACGAGCAGTACTTC. This gives the protein CASSSTLDEQYF.